These 15 T cell receptor delta chains came from one sample sequenced in a study of Vδ1+ human thymocytes. Their specific antigens are unknown. Extracted RNA was reverse transcribed into cDNA. Pooled V-gene forward primers with one constant-region reverse primer generated the CDR3 amplicons by multiplex PCR. TCRdb reprocessed the multiplex PCR reads using CATT. The profile shows tens of thousands of delta-chain clones, approximately 30% of them singletons. Study-wide results and limits: In the thymus, TRG and TRD repertoires looked highly polyclonal with Gaussian CDR3 lengths.

The material sequenced was Vdelta1+ gamma-delta thymocytes from the thymus. Subset of the sample: FACS-sorted CD3+ TCRalphabeta- TCRVdelta1+ TCRVdelta2- thymocytes. The receptor source for this set is a boy younger than two who had congenital heart surgery.

This clone is labeled medium-sized. The genes are TRDV2 and TRDJ1, with 10 bases aligning to TRDD3. Trimming took 3 bases from V and 1 from J; bases not matched to a gene: 16. Germline V CDR1 and CDR2: GEAIGNYY, EKD. The CDR3 sequence is 19 residues long. CDR3 nucleotides: TGTGCCTGTGACCGGCCCGTACTGGGGGATCTGTACCCCACCGATAAACTCATCTTT. Translating gives CACDRPVLGDLYPTDKLIF.

V gene TRDV1 combines with J gene TRDJ1; 8 bases line up with TRDD3. Per germline, CDR1 TSWWSYY and CDR2 QGS. This CDR3 region has 21 residues. Trimming cost V 0 bases and J 0 bases; bases outside gene matches: 18. The CDR3 DNA reads as TGTGCTCTTGGGGAACTCAACTTCCGTCGACCTGGGGGACACTACACCGATAAACTCATCTTT. It encodes CALGELNFRRPGGHYTDKLIF.

This clone came up a few times. The chain recombines TRDV1 with TRDJ1; a possible D gene is TRDD2 (5 bases). Germline lookup yields CDR1 TSWWSYY and CDR2 QGS. Trimming took off 3 bases at V and 4 bases at J, with 27 bases between the two ends. This CDR3 contains 19 residues. DNA of the CDR3: TGTGCTCTTGGGGACGGCCTTCACGCTACAACCGGGGTGGGCGATAAACTCATCTTT. It is translated as CALGDGLHATTGVGDKLIF.

This clone was seen only a few times. This rearrangement joins TRDV1 to TRDJ1; 9 bases map to TRDD3. V lost 3 bases and J lost 9; bases outside the gene matches: 17. This CDR3 comprises 17 residues. Germline CDR1 TSWWSYY, CDR2 QGS. In DNA form, the CDR3 reads TGTGCTCTTGGGGAGGGTTCCTATCCTTCTGGGGGATCGGAACTCATCTTT. It translates to CALGEGSYPSGGSELIF.

The chain uses TRDV1 and TRDJ1; 11 bases fit TRDD3. Germline V gene sequence: CDR1 TSWWSYY, CDR2 QGS. The V segment lost 2 bases and the J segment 3 bases; nucleotides outside the gene matches: 20. The CDR3 is made up of 21 amino acids. DNA for the CDR3: TGTGCTCTTGGGGAAAGGAGGTACTTTGTTGGGGGATACGCAACGGCCGATAAACTCATCTTT. It encodes CALGERRYFVGGYATADKLIF.

Comment on this clone: With a much larger clone just one base away, this may be a read error. Other DNA sequences in the sample encode the same CDR3. V usage is TRDV1 and J usage is TRDJ1; the D gene is possibly TRDD3 (5 bases). The CDR3 runs 17 residues. Germline V gene lookup returns CDR1 TSWWSYY and CDR2 QGS. Trimming shortened V by 2 bases and J by 0 bases, and 16 bases separated the two germline ends. CDR3: CALGEGALRDYTDKLIF. CDR3 DNA sequence: TGTGCTCTTGGGGAAGGCGCACTACGGGATTACACCGATAAACTCATCTTT.

The chain uses TRDV1 and TRDJ1, with 8 bases lining up with TRDD3. From germline, CDR1 is TSWWSYY and CDR2 QGS. CDR3 size: 20 residues. Unmatched junction bases numbered 18, after V lost 2 bases and J lost 1 base. For the CDR3, the DNA is TGTGCTCTTGGGGAAGAGGTCCTCAATACTGGGGGTATGGGCACCGATAAACTCATCTTT. This encodes CALGEEVLNTGGMGTDKLIF.

The chain couples TRDV1 to TRDJ1; no firm D call. V was pared by 0 bases and J by 0 bases, with 14 bases between. There are 17 residues in the CDR3. Germline lookup yields CDR1 TSWWSYY and CDR2 QGS. CDR3 protein: CALGELNGNEYTDKLIF. CDR3 bases: TGTGCTCTTGGGGAACTCAACGGTAACGAGTACACCGATAAACTCATCTTT.

This clone came up a few times. V gene TRDV1 combines with J gene TRDJ1, with 13 bases that match TRDD3. The CDR3 extends over 16 amino acids. Germline-derived CDR1 and CDR2 are TSWWSYY and QGS. Unmatched junction bases numbered 1, after V lost 0 bases and J lost 3 bases. CDR3 nucleotides: TGTGCTCTTGGGGAACTACTGGGGGATACGGCCGATAAACTCATCTTT. This codes for CALGELLGDTADKLIF.

With regard to this clone: Being one base from a much bigger clone, this may be a read error. This chain joins TRDV1 and TRDJ1; D is unresolved. Germline V gives CDR1 TSWWSYY, CDR2 QGS. The CDR3 runs to 19 residues. The V end was cut by 0 bases, the J end by 0 bases, with 20 bases between. The CDR3 nucleotides are TGTGCTCTTGGGGAACTGGTCAATGGATCCGTCTCGTACACCGATAAACTCATCTTT. Protein sequence: CALGELVNGSVSYTDKLIF.

This chain connects TRDV1 to TRDJ1; D is undetermined. The CDR3 spans 19 residues. The germline V gene encodes CDR1 TSWWSYY and CDR2 QGS. V lost 0 bases and J 4 bases, leaving 24 bases between the germline ends. Here the CDR3 reads CALGELTHSPNPSHDKLIF. In DNA form, the CDR3 reads TGTGCTCTTGGGGAACTAACTCACTCTCCAAATCCGTCACACGATAAACTCATCTTT.

This chain uses TRDV2 with TRDJ1, with 7 bases fitting TRDD3. Germline values: CDR1 GEAIGNYY, CDR2 EKD. V was pared by 5 bases and J by 1 base, with 6 bases of the junction left unmatched. The CDR3 length is 14 residues. The CDR3 reads CACVPGGSTDKLIF. The CDR3 nucleotides read TGTGCCTGTGTCCCCGGGGGATCCACCGATAAACTCATCTTT.

J is TRDJ1 and V is TRDV1; the match to TRDD3 covers 9 bases. V shed 8 bases, J shed 2 bases, and the junction held 21 bases outside the gene matches. The CDR3 covers 19 residues. Looked up from germline, CDR1 is TSWWSYY and CDR2 is QGS. For the CDR3, the DNA is TGTGCTCTTAGCCCAGTCTCATCTGGGGGATGGTTCTGGACCGATAAACTCATCTTT. It specifies CALSPVSSGGWFWTDKLIF.

This clone was counted between two and nine times. The V and J genes are TRDV1 and TRDJ1; TRDD3 agrees at 9 bases. CDR1 TSWWSYY and CDR2 QGS come from the germline V gene. J lost 2 bases, V lost 0 bases, and 19 bases had no gene match. The CDR3 sequence is 21 residues long. The CDR3: CALGELEGYWGTDVQTDKLIF. The CDR3 DNA sequence: TGTGCTCTTGGGGAACTAGAAGGGTACTGGGGGACCGACGTCCAGACCGATAAACTCATCTTT.

The J gene is TRDJ1, the V gene TRDV1; D perhaps matches TRDD3 (6 bases). This CDR3 spans 21 amino acids. CDR1 and CDR2 from the germline V gene are TSWWSYY and QGS. V gave up 0 bases and J gave up 0 bases, with 26 bases separating them. The CDR3, as DNA: TGTGCTCTTGGGGAACTGCCTCCCGGGTGTCCTGGGGATCGGTACACCGATAAACTCATCTTT. Protein product: CALGELPPGCPGDRYTDKLIF.